The text below deals with one T cell receptor (beta chain). The antigen is undetermined. The data were obtained in a study of post-analysis software for immune sequencing data. Overall study results and limits: Relative to controls, patients had five TRBV segments at higher frequency, with TRBV5-6, TRBV5-1 and TRBV20-1 among these. Clustering by F measure revealed strong co-clustering among samples prepared together in one batch.

Unique-molecular-identifier-tagged TCR beta cDNA libraries were used. T cells numbering 1 to 10 million yielded 500,000 to 550,000 cDNA molecules. MiXCR, applied by TCRdb to the PCR reads, yields one record per CDR3 protein. The sample contains hundreds of thousands of distinct CDR3 sequences, approximately 45% of which appear only once. CDR3 size: 13 residues. Germline CDR1 and CDR2: MDHEN and SYDVKM. V lost 6 bases to trimming and J lost 8 bases; unmatched junction nucleotides: 8. The chain joins TRBV28 to TRBJ1-2; TRBD1 matches at 8 bases. Input material: blood. The sequence came from a girl under 18 with multiple sclerosis. The CDR3 here is CASSSSGGWGYTF. The CDR3 coding sequence is TGTGCCAGCAGCAGCTCAGGGGGCTGGGGCTACACCTTC.